This TCR beta chain comes out of a study of shared clonotypes between healthy human individuals. The protocol was immunoSEQ multiplex PCR, while the TCRdb copy is restricted to in-frame clones and leaves out a portion. The table lists about 960,000 clones, approximately 80% of them singletons. About this clone itself: The antigen is undetermined.

All donors were healthy HIV-negative adults lacking recent acute infections or vaccinations. General study findings and limits: Despite large depth, rarefaction showed incomplete sorted-subset sequencing. Tissues were not sampled, only blood, and their repertoires likely differ.

The clonotype originates from a man between 18 and 35 years old in good health. Sequencing input: memory CD4+ T cells sorted from blood. Subset in this sample: CD45RA-negative fraction.

Written as DNA, the CDR3 is TGTGCCAGCAGTCCGCTGGGGGCATCCTATAATTCACCCCTCCACTTT. This encodes CASSPLGASYNSPLHF. This chain connects TRBV28 to TRBJ1-6; weak D call: TRBD1 (6 bases). The length of the CDR3 is 16 residues. The V end was cut by 5 bases, the J end by 1 base, with 12 bases between. Germline V lookup: CDR1 MDHEN, CDR2 SYDVKM.